This T cell receptor (beta chain) appears in the sequencing data of a study of cytomegalovirus exposure and HLA in healthy donors. Notes on the study in general: Most TCRs appeared rarely, but some public TCRs recurred in many donors. The study designated about 160 TCR beta chains cytomegalovirus-associated. Later on, an analysis showed TCR association rates differing by HLA locus, with DRB1 the most and HLA-C the fewest.

In the PCR, 60 Vbeta and 13 Jbeta primers were used. Using immunoSEQ multiplex PCR, the repertoire was profiled, and TCRdb retains in-frame clones only, with some absent. The sample has 150,000 or so clones, about 65% seen once. Details on this clone: Its antigen is currently unknown.

Germline V gene sequence: CDR1 SGDLS, CDR2 YYNGEE. V was pared by 2 bases and J by 2 bases, with 11 bases between. The length of the CDR3 is 14 residues. The sample taken for sequencing was PBMCs. This sequence originates from a man aged 40-55 years in good health and CMV-seropositive. The chain joins TRBV9 to TRBJ2-7, with a tentative D call TRBD1 (6 bases). This CDR3 is CASSVTGKAYEQYF. The CDR3 DNA reads TGTGCCAGCAGCGTTACAGGGAAAGCCTACGAGCAGTACTTC.